Below, 10 T cell receptor beta chains from the same sample are listed, as sequenced in a study of OX40 agonist ivuxolimab in advanced cancers. The method behind the library was the immunoSEQ multiplex PCR assay. Held by TCRdb, this immuneACCESS table contains in-frame sequences only and omits some clones. Under half of the omission traces to an unresolved V gene where checked; the cause of the rest is unknown. The sample records 45,000 to 65,000 clones, over 75% of which are singletons. 0.69% of the sample is held by the ten biggest clonotypes. This material consisted of CD4+ or CD8+ T cells sorted from blood, taken in a trial of the OX40 agonist ivuxolimab. Receptor source: an adult with an advanced solid tumor such as melanoma, head and neck, liver or kidney cancer.

The genes are TRBV15 and TRBJ1-6; D call uncertain. Germline V lookup: CDR1 LNHNV, CDR2 YYDKDF (reference sequence). The CDR3 is 16 residues long. Trimming cost V 3 bases and J 7 bases, with 16 bases left between them. The CDR3 is CATSSRMDLGNSPLHF. CDR3 nucleotides: TGTGCCACCAGCAGTAGGATGGACCTGGGGAATTCACCCCTCCACTTT.

The gene calls are TRBV9 and TRBJ1-3; D unclear. CDR1 SGDLS and CDR2 YYNGEE come from the germline V gene. Trimming took 3 bases from V and 4 from J, leaving 8 bases between them. CDR3 size: 13 residues. The CDR3 DNA reads TGTGCCAGCAGCGGCGGGCCCGGAAACACCATATATTTT. This codes for CASSGGPGNTIYF.

The chain carries TRBV5-4 and TRBJ2-5; D might be TRBD1 or TRBD2, each matching 5 bases. There are 15 residues in the CDR3. V was pared by 4 bases and J by 1 base, with 14 bases between. Per germline, CDR1 SGHNT and CDR2 YYREEE (reference sequence). CDR3 bases: TGTGCCAGCAGCAGCGGAACAGGCTTCCAAGAGACCCAGTACTTC. Translated, it gives CASSSGTGFQETQYF.

This clone was observed a single time. The rearrangement joins TRBV5-1 to TRBJ2-3; perhaps TRBD2 as D (6 bases). V dropped 0 bases and J dropped 5 bases, with 13 bases sitting between them. CDR1 SGHRS and CDR2 YFSETQ come from the germline V gene. The CDR3 has 15 amino acids. In nucleotides, the CDR3 is TGCGCCAGCAGCTTGGAGGGGACTGGCGGAGATACGCAGTATTTT. It is translated as CASSLEGTGGDTQYF.

This clone appeared once. The chain carries TRBV2 and TRBJ1-6; TRBD1 is a possible D gene (6 bases). The CDR3 has 16 amino acids. V lost 6 bases, J lost 1 base, and 13 bases lay in between. Per the germline V gene, CDR1 is SNHLY and CDR2 is FYNNEI. The CDR3 nucleotides are TGTGCCAGCAGGAAAGACAGGTCTTCCTATAATTCACCCCTCCACTTT. Protein: CASRKDRSSYNSPLHF.

The chain couples TRBV5-1 to TRBJ2-5; D gene ambiguous. The CDR3 spans 11 residues. Germline loops: CDR1 SGHRS, CDR2 YFSETQ. Trimming pared 4 bases from V and 3 bases from J, leaving 4 bases between. The CDR3 nucleotides are TGCGCCAGCAGCCGGGAAGAGACCCAGTACTTC. As protein: CASSREETQYF.

Concerning this clone: This may arise from a read error, as a much more abundant clone is one base away. This chain connects TRBV19 to TRBJ2-2; 7 nucleotides agree with TRBD1. CDR3 length: 15 residues. The V segment lost 3 bases and the J segment 5 bases; nucleotides outside the gene matches: 6. Germline loops: CDR1 LNHDA, CDR2 SQIVND (reference sequence). The CDR3 nucleotides read TGTGCCAGTAGTATGGGCAGGGGGTGGACCGGGGAGCTGTTTTTT. This encodes CASSMGRGWTGELFF.

The chain combines TRBV7-2 with TRBJ2-7; weak D call: TRBD1 (5 bases). CDR3 length: 14 amino acids. Germline V lookup: CDR1 SGHTA, CDR2 FQGNSA. Deletions cut 1 base from V and 3 bases from J, with 10 bases between. CDR3 nucleotides: TGTGCCAGCAGCTTAGAGGGGCTGAGCTACGAGCAGTACTTC. Its protein is CASSLEGLSYEQYF. The whole variable domain, filled in from reference TRBV7-2 and TRBJ2-7, reads GAGVSQSPSNKVTEKGKDVELRCDPISGHTALYWYRQSLGQGLEFLIYFQGNSAPDKSGLPSDRFSAERTGGSVSTLTIQRTQQEDSAVYLCASSLEGLSYEQYFGPGTRLTVT.

This chain connects TRBV5-4 to TRBJ2-2, with a possible D match to TRBD2 (5 bases). The CDR3 length is 13 residues. Germline V gene lookup returns CDR1 SGHNT and CDR2 YYREEE (reference sequence). Deletions cut 0 bases from V and 7 bases from J, with 7 bases between. The CDR3: CASSLERGGELFF. The CDR3 DNA reads TGTGCCAGCAGCTTGGAACGGGGCGGGGAGCTGTTTTTT.

The CDR3 nucleotides read TGTGCCAGCAGTGAAGCTAGAGTAAGCAATCAGCCCCAGCATTTT. This gives the protein CASSEARVSNQPQHF. The chain uses TRBV2 and TRBJ1-5; no clear D gene. V was trimmed by 0 bases and J by 1 base, leaving 7 bases between them. Per the germline V gene, CDR1 is SNHLY and CDR2 is FYNNEI. This CDR3 comprises 15 residues. Based on the CDR3 plus reference TRBV2 and TRBJ1-5, the full variable domain is EPEVTQTPSHQVTQMGQEVILRCVPISNHLYFYWYRQILGQKVEFLVSFYNNEISEKSEIFDDQFSVERPDGSNFTLKIRSTKLEDSAMYFCASSEARVSNQPQHFGDGTRLSIL.